This is a list of T cell receptor beta chains from one sample in a study of graft-versus-host responses after intestinal transplantation. For these receptors, no antigen is known. Generated by immunoSEQ multiplex PCR, the TCRdb table keeps only in-frame clones and is missing some. Of some 120,000 clones listed, 85% to 95% were seen once; the top ten hold around 1%. The source was unstimulated CD8+ T cells sorted from spleen or lymph node cells, collected before transplant. These receptors all stem from a human donor who was the organ donor for an intestinal transplant. CDR3s include the opening cysteine and the closing phenylalanine or tryptophan. The D gene is left open where the match is weak.

D gene: TRBD2
J gene: TRBJ2-1
V gene: TRBV5-6
CDR3 protein: CASSLASGTYNEQFF
CDR3 DNA: TGTGCCAGCAGCTTGGCCAGCGGGACCTACAATGAGCAGTTCTTC

D gene: TRBD2
J gene: TRBJ2-1
V gene: TRBV19
CDR3 protein: CASSMGLAGLNEQFF
CDR3 DNA: TGTGCCAGTAGTATGGGACTAGCGGGCCTAAATGAGCAGTTCTTC

D gene: TRBD2
J gene: TRBJ2-2
V gene: TRBV29-1
CDR3 protein: CSVEDTSGSTGELFF
CDR3 DNA: TGCAGCGTTGAAGATACTAGCGGGAGCACCGGGGAGCTGTTTTTT

D gene: -
J gene: TRBJ2-7
V gene: TRBV13
CDR3 protein: CASSLRRTSYEQYF
CDR3 DNA: TGTGCCAGCAGCTTACGGAGGACCTCCTACGAGCAGTACTTC

D gene: -
J gene: TRBJ2-3
V gene: TRBV28
CDR3 protein: CASGRWADTQYF
CDR3 DNA: TGTGCCAGCGGGAGGTGGGCAGATACGCAGTATTTT

D gene: -
J gene: TRBJ2-1
V gene: TRBV7-9
CDR3 protein: CASSLPISYNEQFF
CDR3 DNA: TGTGCCAGCAGCTTACCAATCTCCTACAATGAGCAGTTCTTC

D gene: -
J gene: TRBJ2-7
V gene: TRBV30
CDR3 protein: CAWSERPSPYEQYF
CDR3 DNA: TGTGCCTGGAGTGAGCGGCCATCTCCCTACGAGCAGTACTTC

D gene: -
J gene: TRBJ1-1
V gene: TRBV5-4
CDR3 protein: CASSFGQGDEAFF
CDR3 DNA: TGTGCCAGCAGCTTTGGCCAGGGAGACGAAGCTTTCTTT

D gene: -
J gene: TRBJ2-1
V gene: TRBV4-1
CDR3 protein: CASSHAQGTYNEQFF
CDR3 DNA: TGCGCCAGCAGCCATGCACAGGGGACTTACAATGAGCAGTTCTTC

D gene: TRBD2
J gene: TRBJ2-1
V gene: TRBV13
CDR3 protein: CASSLSGRSYNEQFF
CDR3 DNA: TGTGCCAGCAGCTTGAGCGGGAGGAGCTACAATGAGCAGTTCTTC

D gene: TRBD2
J gene: TRBJ2-2
V gene: TRBV30
CDR3 protein: CAWSGGTSGRPGELFF
CDR3 DNA: TGTGCCTGGAGTGGGGGGACTAGCGGGAGACCCGGGGAGCTGTTTTTT

D gene: -
J gene: TRBJ2-3
V gene: TRBV5-6
CDR3 protein: CASSLDGPSTQYF
CDR3 DNA: TGTGCCAGCAGCTTGGACGGGCCCAGTACGCAGTATTTT